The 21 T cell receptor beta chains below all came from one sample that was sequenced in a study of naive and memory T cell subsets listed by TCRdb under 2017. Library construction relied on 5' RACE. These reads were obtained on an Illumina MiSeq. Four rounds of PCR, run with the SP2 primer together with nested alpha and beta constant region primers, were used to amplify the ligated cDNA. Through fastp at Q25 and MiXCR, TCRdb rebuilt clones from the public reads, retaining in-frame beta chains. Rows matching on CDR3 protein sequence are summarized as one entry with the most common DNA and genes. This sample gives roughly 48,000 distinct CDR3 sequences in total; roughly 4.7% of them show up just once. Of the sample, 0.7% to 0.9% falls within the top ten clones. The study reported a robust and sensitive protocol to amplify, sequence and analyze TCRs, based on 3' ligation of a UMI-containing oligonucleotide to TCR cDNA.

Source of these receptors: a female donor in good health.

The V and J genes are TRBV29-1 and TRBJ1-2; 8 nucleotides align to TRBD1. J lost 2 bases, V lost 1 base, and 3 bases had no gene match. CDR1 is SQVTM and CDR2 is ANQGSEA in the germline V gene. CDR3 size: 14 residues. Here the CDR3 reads CSVEGRGLNYGYTF. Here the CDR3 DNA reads TGCAGCGTTGAAGGCAGGGGGCTAAACTATGGCTACACCTTC. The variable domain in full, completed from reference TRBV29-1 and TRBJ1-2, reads SAVISQKPSRDICQRGTSLTIQCQVDSQVTMMFWYRQQPGQSLTLIATANQGSEATYESGFVIDKFPISRPNLTFSTLTVSNMSPEDSSIYLCSVEGRGLNYGYTFGSGTRLTVV.

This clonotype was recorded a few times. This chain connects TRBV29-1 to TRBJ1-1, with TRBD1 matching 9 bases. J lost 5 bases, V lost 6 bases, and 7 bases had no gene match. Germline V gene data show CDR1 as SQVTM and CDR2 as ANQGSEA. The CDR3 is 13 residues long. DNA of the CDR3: TGCAGCGTGAGGGACAGGGTGGGGACTGAAGCTTTCTTT. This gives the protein CSVRDRVGTEAFF.

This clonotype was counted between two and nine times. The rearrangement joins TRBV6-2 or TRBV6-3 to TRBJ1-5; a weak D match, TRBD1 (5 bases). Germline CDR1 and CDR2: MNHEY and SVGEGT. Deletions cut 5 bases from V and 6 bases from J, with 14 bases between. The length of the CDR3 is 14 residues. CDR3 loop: CASSRSGVTQPQHF. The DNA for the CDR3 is TGTGCCAGCAGTCGATCGGGGGTTACTCAGCCCCAGCATTTT.

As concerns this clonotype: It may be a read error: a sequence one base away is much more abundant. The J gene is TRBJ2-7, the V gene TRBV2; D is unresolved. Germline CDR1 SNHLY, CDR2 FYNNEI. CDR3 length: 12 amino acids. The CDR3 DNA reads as TGTGTCAGCAGTGCTGCCCCTTGGGAGCAGTACTTC. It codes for CVSSAAPWEQYF.

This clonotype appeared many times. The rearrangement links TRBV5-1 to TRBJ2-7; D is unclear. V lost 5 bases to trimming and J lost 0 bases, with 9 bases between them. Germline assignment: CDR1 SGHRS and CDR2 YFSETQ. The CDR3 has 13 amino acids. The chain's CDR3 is CASRSYYSYEQYF. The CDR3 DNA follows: TGCGCCAGCAGGAGTTACTACTCCTACGAGCAGTACTTC.

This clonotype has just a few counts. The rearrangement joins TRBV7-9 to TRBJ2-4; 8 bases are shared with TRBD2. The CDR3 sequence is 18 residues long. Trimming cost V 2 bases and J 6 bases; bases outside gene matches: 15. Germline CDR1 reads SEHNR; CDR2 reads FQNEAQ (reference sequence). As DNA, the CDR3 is TGTGCCAGCAGCTTATTGCGCGGCGGCAGCGGGAGCCCAAACATTCAGTACTTC. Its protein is CASSLLRGGSGSPNIQYF.

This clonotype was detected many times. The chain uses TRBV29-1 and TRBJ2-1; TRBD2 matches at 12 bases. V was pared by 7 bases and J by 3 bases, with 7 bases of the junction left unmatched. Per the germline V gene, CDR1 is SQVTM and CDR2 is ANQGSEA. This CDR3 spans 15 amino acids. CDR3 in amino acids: CSASGLAGRYNEQFF. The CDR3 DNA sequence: TGCAGCGCTTCTGGACTAGCGGGACGCTACAATGAGCAGTTCTTC.

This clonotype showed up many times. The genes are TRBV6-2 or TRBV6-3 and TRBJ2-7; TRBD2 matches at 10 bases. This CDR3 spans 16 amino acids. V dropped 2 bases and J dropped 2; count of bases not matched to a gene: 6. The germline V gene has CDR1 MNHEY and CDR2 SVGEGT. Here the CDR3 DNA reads TGTGCCAGCAGTTACAGGAGGGGACTAGCGACCTACGAGCAGTACTTC. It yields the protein CASSYRRGLATYEQYF.

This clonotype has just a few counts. CDR3: CASSVAPPNNEQFF. The CDR3 bases are TGTGCCAGCAGCGTAGCCCCCCCAAACAATGAGCAGTTCTTC. The chain carries TRBV9 and TRBJ2-1, with D unresolved. Trimming pared 0 bases from V and 5 bases from J, leaving 9 bases between. The CDR3 is 14 residues long. Germline CDR1 SGDLS, CDR2 YYNGEE. Complete variable domain (other parts from reference TRBV9 and TRBJ2-1): DSGVTQTPKHLITATGQRVTLRCSPRSGDLSVYWYQQSLDQGLQFLIQYYNGEERAKGNILERFSAQQFPDLHSELNLSSLELGDSALYFCASSVAPPNNEQFFGPGTRLTVL.

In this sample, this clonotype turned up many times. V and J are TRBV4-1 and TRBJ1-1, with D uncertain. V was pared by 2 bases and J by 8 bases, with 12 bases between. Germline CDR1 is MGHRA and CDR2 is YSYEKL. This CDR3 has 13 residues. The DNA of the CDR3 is TGCGCCAGCAGCCAAACGGGATTGGGGGAAGCTTTCTTT. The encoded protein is CASSQTGLGEAFF.

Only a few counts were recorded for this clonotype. DNA of the CDR3: TGTGCCAGCAGTTACTCGATTCAACTGTCCCGCTATGGCTACACCTTC. This codes for CASSYSIQLSRYGYTF. The V call is TRBV6-5, the J call TRBJ1-2; no firm D call. The CDR3 spans 16 residues. V was trimmed by 0 bases and J by 4 bases, leaving 15 bases between them. CDR1 and CDR2 (germline): MNHEY, SVGAGI.

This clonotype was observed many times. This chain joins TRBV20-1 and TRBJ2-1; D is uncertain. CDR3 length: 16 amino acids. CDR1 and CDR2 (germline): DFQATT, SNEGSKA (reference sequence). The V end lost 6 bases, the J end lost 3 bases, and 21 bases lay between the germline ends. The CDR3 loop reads CSALRRGSLRYNEQFF. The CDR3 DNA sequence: TGCAGTGCCCTCAGGCGTGGTAGCCTACGCTACAATGAGCAGTTCTTC.

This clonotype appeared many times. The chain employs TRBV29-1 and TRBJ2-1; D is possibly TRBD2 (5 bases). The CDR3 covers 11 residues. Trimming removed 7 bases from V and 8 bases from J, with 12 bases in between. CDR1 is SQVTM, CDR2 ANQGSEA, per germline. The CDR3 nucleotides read TGCAGCGGTTCTTTTAGCGATGAGCAGTTCTTC. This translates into CSGSFSDEQFF.

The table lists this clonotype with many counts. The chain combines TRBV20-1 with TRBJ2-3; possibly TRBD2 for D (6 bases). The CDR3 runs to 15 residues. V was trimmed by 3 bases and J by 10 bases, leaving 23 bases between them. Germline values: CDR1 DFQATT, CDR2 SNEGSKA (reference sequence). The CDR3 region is CSASPPRRASVAQYF. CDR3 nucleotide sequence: TGCAGTGCTAGTCCCCCTAGGAGGGCCAGTGTGGCGCAGTATTTT.

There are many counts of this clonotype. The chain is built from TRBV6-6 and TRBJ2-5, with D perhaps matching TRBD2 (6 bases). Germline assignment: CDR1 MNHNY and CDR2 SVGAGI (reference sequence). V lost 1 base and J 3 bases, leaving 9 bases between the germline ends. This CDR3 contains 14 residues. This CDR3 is CASSYWGTEETQYF. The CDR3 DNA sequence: TGTGCCAGCAGTTACTGGGGGACTGAAGAGACCCAGTACTTC.

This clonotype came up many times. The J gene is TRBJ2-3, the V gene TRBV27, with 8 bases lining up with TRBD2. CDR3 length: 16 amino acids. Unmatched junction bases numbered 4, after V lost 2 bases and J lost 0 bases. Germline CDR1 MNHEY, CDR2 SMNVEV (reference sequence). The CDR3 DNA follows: TGTGCCAGCAGTTTAATAGCGGGGACTAGCACAGATACGCAGTATTTT. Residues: CASSLIAGTSTDTQYF.

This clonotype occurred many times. The CDR3 region has the DNA TGTGCCAGCAATCGGAACCGGGGTCGTCTAGCGGACACGGGGGGGGAGACCCAGTACTTC. It is translated as CASNRNRGRLADTGGETQYF. This rearrangement joins TRBV6-1 to TRBJ2-5; 8 bases are a match to TRBD2. The V and J ends lost 7 bases and 5 bases, in that order; junction bases with no gene match: 27. The CDR3 has 20 amino acids. CDR1 is MNHNS, CDR2 SASEGT, per germline.

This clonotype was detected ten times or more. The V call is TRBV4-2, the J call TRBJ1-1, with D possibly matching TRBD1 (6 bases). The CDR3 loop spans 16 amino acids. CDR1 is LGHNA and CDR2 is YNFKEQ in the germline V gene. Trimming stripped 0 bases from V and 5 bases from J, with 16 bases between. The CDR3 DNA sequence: TGTGCCAGCAGCCAAGAAATAAGGGGGTCGGGGACTGAAGCTTTCTTT. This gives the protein CASSQEIRGSGTEAFF.

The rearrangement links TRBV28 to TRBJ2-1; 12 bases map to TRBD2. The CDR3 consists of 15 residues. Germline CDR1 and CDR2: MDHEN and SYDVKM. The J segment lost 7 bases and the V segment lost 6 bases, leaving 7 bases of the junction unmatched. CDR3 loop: CASSFPSGRGNEQFF. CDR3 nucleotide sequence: TGTGCCAGCAGCTTCCCTAGCGGGAGGGGAAATGAGCAGTTCTTC.

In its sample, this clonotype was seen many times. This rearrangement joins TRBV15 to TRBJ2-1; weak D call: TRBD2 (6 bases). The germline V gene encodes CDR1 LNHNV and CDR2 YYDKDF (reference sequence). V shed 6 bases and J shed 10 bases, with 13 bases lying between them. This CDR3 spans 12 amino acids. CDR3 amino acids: CATSKTGREQFF. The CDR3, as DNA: TGTGCCACCAGTAAGACCGGGAGAGAGCAGTTCTTC.

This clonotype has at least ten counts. CDR3 amino acids: CASSFTQDPPTQYF. CDR3 in DNA: TGTGCCAGCAGCTTCACCCAGGACCCCCCGACCCAGTATTTT. The chain joins TRBV7-2 to TRBJ2-3; D is ambiguous. CDR1 and CDR2 (germline): SGHTA, FQGNSA. The V end was cut by 3 bases, the J end by 12 bases, with 19 bases between. The CDR3 is 14 residues long.